The T cell receptor (beta chain) described here comes from a study of identical twins. The CDR3 covers 17 residues. V shed 5 bases, J shed 9 bases, and the junction held 15 bases outside the gene matches. The germline V gene encodes CDR1 SGHAT and CDR2 FQNNGV. TCRdb used MiXCR to reprocess the 5' RACE reads, holding one entry per CDR3 protein. Here the sample spans roughly 480,000 distinct CDR3 sequences, less than 25% being singletons. This sample also appeared in a second study, on T cells expressing NK-cell markers.

The sequence was collected from a woman aged 18-30 years in good health. The material sequenced was CD4+ T cells sorted from blood. The genes are TRBV11-2 and TRBJ2-1, with TRBD2 matching 11 bases. CDR3: CASSPKSFTSGGSEQFF. CDR3 nucleotides: TGTGCCAGCAGCCCTAAATCTTTCACTAGCGGGGGATCTGAGCAGTTCTTC.